This TCR beta chain was identified in a study of blood T cell repertoires in COVID-19. Study background: Whether acute or convalescent, the COVID-19 samples came from the United States, Italy and Spain.

The protocol was immunoSEQ multiplex PCR, while the TCRdb copy is restricted to in-frame clones and leaves out a portion. The sample has 200,000 to 300,000 clones; roughly 82% are singletons. This clone was seen once. V lost 2 bases, J lost 7 bases, and 6 bases lay in between. This CDR3 region has 12 residues. Looked up from germline, CDR1 is MNHEY and CDR2 is SVGAGI. The specimen sequenced was peripheral blood. This sequence joins TRBV6-5 and TRBJ2-1, with D unresolved. The TCR originated in an elderly woman with COVID-19, enrolled during active disease. The CDR3 sequence is CASSYGRNEQFF. The CDR3 DNA sequence: TGTGCCAGCAGTTACGGCAGGAATGAGCAGTTCTTC.